This section outlines one TCR beta chain sequence together with its context. Its antigen is as yet unknown. Separate cDNA molecules received unique molecular identifiers, which the library attached to them. MiXCR, applied by TCRdb to the RACE reads, yields one record per CDR3 protein. The data show approximately 260,000 distinct CDR3 sequences, with approximately 8.6% seen just once and roughly 2.5% held by the top ten. The source of the sample is a study of human T cells and chemical hapten exposure. The CDR3 runs 13 residues. Trimming removed 4 bases at V and 4 bases at J, with 6 bases between. Germline V CDR1 and CDR2: SGHKS, YYEKEE (reference sequence). Stated time point: pre-sensitization, week 0. The sample's treatment: therapeutic diphenylcyclopropenone sensitization with weekly scalp DPC. Blood draws came first, before each patch test. Study-wide results and limits: Every donor had alopecia, and their immune response may therefore differ from healthy people's.

The material was whole blood, obtained in connection with sensitization to the hapten diphenylcyclopropenone (DPC). This chain joins TRBV5-5 and TRBJ1-6; D unresolved. The TCR sequence derives from a woman in her forties with alopecia areata. Some clones in this sample may be carry-over from other donors' samples. The chain's CDR3 is CASSRGYNSPLHF. The CDR3 DNA reads as TGTGCCAGCAGCCGCGGGTATAATTCACCCCTCCACTTT.